Below are 20 T cell receptor beta chains sequenced from a single sample in a study of T-cell reconstitution after alpha-beta-depleted transplantation in children. Unique molecular identifiers were incorporated during preparation of the TCRbeta library. One entry per CDR3 protein, called by TCRdb with MiXCR from the PCR reads. The sample includes over 150,000 distinct CDR3 sequences, approximately 6.8% of them seen just once. The source was PBMCs from the stem cell graft donor, collected from the stem cell graft. Source of these receptors: a human donor who donated a stem cell graft to a child with Wiskott-Aldrich syndrome.

This clonotype was seen at least ten times. The chain employs TRBV12-3 or TRBV12-4 and TRBJ2-3, with D maybe TRBD2 (6 bases). The V gene lost 5 bases and the J gene lost 6 bases, with 12 bases spanning the gap. The CDR3 is 13 amino acids. CDR3 in amino acids: CASSRDFPDTQYF. Written as DNA, the CDR3 is TGTGCCAGCAGTAGGGACTTTCCTGATACGCAGTATTTT.

This clonotype was recorded at least ten times. This chain joins TRBV5-1 and TRBJ1-1, with D possibly matching TRBD1 (5 bases). CDR3 length: 15 residues. V lost 3 bases and J 5 bases, leaving 17 bases between the germline ends. Germline CDR1 is SGHRS and CDR2 is YFSETQ. The CDR3 loop reads CASSSNPRAGTEAFF. As DNA, the CDR3 is TGCGCCAGCAGCTCCAATCCCAGGGCGGGGACTGAAGCTTTCTTT. The full variable domain, completed using reference TRBV5-1 and TRBJ1-1, is KAGVTQTPRYLIKTRGQQVTLSCSPISGHRSVSWYQQTPGQGLQFLFEYFSETQRNKGNFPGRFSGRQFSNSRSEMNVSTLELGDSALYLCASSSNPRAGTEAFFGQGTRLTVV.

This clonotype is a singleton in its sample. The CDR3 spells CASRAGGRNEQFF. Written as DNA, the CDR3 is TGTGCCAGCAGAGCGGGGGGGCGAAATGAGCAGTTCTTC. This chain joins TRBV2 and TRBJ2-1; 10 bases fit TRBD2. Germline assignment: CDR1 SNHLY and CDR2 FYNNEI. The CDR3 extends over 13 amino acids. V was clipped by 6 bases and J by 7 bases; unmatched bases: 3. Combining the CDR3 with reference TRBV2 and TRBJ2-1 gives the whole variable domain EPEVTQTPSHQVTQMGQEVILRCVPISNHLYFYWYRQILGQKVEFLVSFYNNEISEKSEIFDDQFSVERPDGSNFTLKIRSTKLEDSAMYFCASRAGGRNEQFFGPGTRLTVL.

This clonotype was found many times. Here the CDR3 reads CSATLAGQETQYF. CDR3 in DNA: TGCAGTGCCACCCTAGCGGGGCAAGAGACCCAGTACTTC. The chain combines TRBV20-1 with TRBJ2-5, with 9 bases identical to TRBD2. V shed 6 bases and J 2 bases; nucleotides not matched to a gene: 4. Germline V gene sequence: CDR1 DFQATT, CDR2 SNEGSKA (reference sequence). The length of the CDR3 is 13 residues.

In this sample, this clonotype turned up many times. The J gene is TRBJ2-1, the V gene TRBV7-8, with 13 nucleotides matching TRBD2. J lost 12 bases, V lost 5 bases, and 13 bases had no gene match. Germline V gene sequence: CDR1 SGHVS, CDR2 FQNEAQ. CDR3 size: 16 residues. CDR3 residues: CASSLGQLAGGRGQFF. For the CDR3, the DNA is TGTGCCAGCAGCCTAGGACAACTAGCGGGAGGGCGTGGGCAGTTCTTC.

Comments on this clonotype: This clone may be a read error of a much larger clone one base away. Likely a read error: the CDR3 ends without its conserved phenylalanine or tryptophan. The rearrangement uses TRBV9 and TRBJ2-1; D gene uncertain. The germline V gene encodes CDR1 SGDLS and CDR2 YYNGEE. The CDR3 covers 16 residues. Trimming took 0 bases from V and 5 from J, leaving 15 bases between them. The CDR3 coding sequence is TGTGCCAGCAGCGTAGAGTCCAAACCGACTGACAATGAGCAGTTCTAC. Its translation: CASSVESKPTDNEQFY.

This clonotype was seen repeatedly, ten times or more. The chain joins TRBV12-3 or TRBV12-4 to TRBJ1-1, with D unresolved. This CDR3 is 13 amino acids long. The germline V and J ends were trimmed by 6 bases and 4 bases, with 12 bases remaining between them. DNA of the CDR3: TGTGCCAGCAGCCGGACCGAGGGCACTGAAGCTTTCTTT. Its protein product is CASSRTEGTEAFF.

This clonotype has just a few counts. V gene TRBV3-1 combines with J gene TRBJ2-1; perhaps TRBD1 as D (6 bases). This CDR3 is 14 amino acids long. Germline V gene sequence: CDR1 LGHDT, CDR2 YNNKEL (reference sequence). V dropped 4 bases and J dropped 4 bases, with 11 bases sitting between them. CDR3 amino acids: CASSRTVYYNEQFF. The CDR3 DNA reads as TGTGCCAGCAGCCGGACAGTTTATTACAATGAGCAGTTCTTC.

This clonotype appeared many times. The V call is TRBV5-1, the J call TRBJ2-1, with unresolved D. Per the germline V gene, CDR1 is SGHRS and CDR2 is YFSETQ. V lost 0 bases and J lost 5, with 6 bases in between. This CDR3 has 13 residues. CDR3 sequence: CASSLGPNNEQFF. DNA of the CDR3: TGCGCCAGCAGCTTGGGGCCAAACAATGAGCAGTTCTTC.

In this sample, this clonotype turned up many times. This chain links TRBV20-1 with TRBJ2-3, with 11 bases fitting TRBD2. Germline assignment: CDR1 DFQATT and CDR2 SNEGSKA (reference sequence). The J segment lost 6 bases and the V segment lost 0 bases, leaving 5 bases of the junction unmatched. The CDR3 covers 15 residues. The CDR3 loop reads CSARDSGTSGDTQYF. The CDR3 DNA reads TGCAGTGCTAGAGACTCGGGGACTAGCGGCGATACGCAGTATTTT.

The V call is TRBV5-1, the J call TRBJ2-7; 7 bases are shared with TRBD1. V dropped 6 bases and J dropped 3; count of bases not matched to a gene: 9. The length of the CDR3 is 14 residues. CDR1 is SGHRS and CDR2 is YFSETQ in the germline V gene. CDR3 bases: TGCGCCAGCAACCCGACAGGGCCAAACTACGAGCAGTACTTC. It translates to CASNPTGPNYEQYF.

This clonotype has a count of ten or more. The rearrangement links TRBV5-1 to TRBJ1-4; perhaps TRBD1 as D (6 bases). This CDR3 region has 15 residues. Germline CDR1 and CDR2: SGHRS and YFSETQ. V was clipped by 0 bases and J by 5 bases, with 11 bases between them. CDR3 sequence reads: CASSLAQGENEKLFF. The CDR3 DNA sequence: TGCGCCAGCAGCTTGGCACAGGGAGAGAATGAAAAACTGTTTTTT.

Regarding this clonotype: A single base separates this from a much larger clone, so it may be a read error. The chain carries TRBV12-3 or TRBV12-4 and TRBJ2-5; the match to TRBD1 covers 7 bases. This CDR3 comprises 15 residues. In nucleotides, the CDR3 is TGTGCCAGCAGTCACTCGGACAGGTACCAAGAGACCCTGTACTTC. As protein: CASSHSDRYQETLYF.

This clonotype was picked up many times. The V and J genes are TRBV12-3 or TRBV12-4 and TRBJ1-2; D is unclear. The CDR3 length is 14 residues. Trimming removed 5 bases from V and 5 bases from J, with 15 bases in between. CDR3: CASSPYEGGYGYTF. CDR3 sequence (DNA): TGTGCCAGCAGTCCGTACGAAGGCGGGTATGGCTACACCTTC.

This clonotype was seen at least ten times. The chain recombines TRBV20-1 with TRBJ1-1; 9 nucleotides agree with TRBD1. The V gene's germline CDR1 is DFQATT and CDR2 SNEGSKA (reference sequence). J was trimmed by 4 bases and V by 4 bases; bases with no gene match: 10. This CDR3 comprises 15 residues. As DNA, the CDR3 is TGCAGTGCTAAGACCTTGGACAGGGGAGGCACTGAAGCTTTCTTT. Amino acids: CSAKTLDRGGTEAFF.

This clonotype was observed many times. The V gene is TRBV13, the J gene TRBJ1-1, with D possibly matching TRBD1 (6 bases). V lost 6 bases to trimming and J lost 3 bases, with 20 bases between them. The CDR3 is made up of 16 amino acids. Germline CDR1 PRHDT, CDR2 FYEKMQ (reference sequence). DNA of the CDR3: TGTGCCAGCAGTTCGATTCCGGGACAAGGTTACACTGAAGCTTTCTTT. Its protein product is CASSSIPGQGYTEAFF.

Many counts were recorded for this clonotype. The rearrangement links TRBV30 to TRBJ2-1; 7 nucleotides agree with TRBD2. With V trimmed by 4 bases and J by 6 bases, 9 bases remained unmatched. The CDR3 length is 14 residues. Germline V gene data show CDR1 as GTSNPN and CDR2 as SVGIG (reference sequence). The CDR3 reads CAWTSGLAVNEQFF. CDR3 bases: TGTGCCTGGACCTCCGGGCTAGCGGTCAATGAGCAGTTCTTC.

The V and J genes are TRBV20-1 and TRBJ1-2; a possible D gene is TRBD1 (6 bases). Trimming pared 5 bases from V and 4 bases from J, leaving 20 bases between. Per germline, CDR1 DFQATT and CDR2 SNEGSKA (reference sequence). This CDR3 comprises 15 residues. CDR3 DNA sequence: TGCAGTGCTTCAGGAGGGGGGGGTTCGGGCTATGGCTACACCTTC. Translated, it gives CSASGGGGSGYGYTF.

V usage is TRBV30 and J usage is TRBJ1-5; D unclear. The V and J ends lost 1 base and 2 bases respectively, with 3 bases between them. The germline CDR1 and CDR2 sequences are GTSNPN and SVGIG (reference sequence). The CDR3 covers 12 residues. Here the CDR3 DNA reads TGTGCCTGGAGTGAGGGCAATCAGCCCCAGCATTTT. It encodes CAWSEGNQPQHF.

This clonotype appeared a few times. The genes are TRBV30 and TRBJ1-1, with TRBD1 as a possible D gene (6 bases). The CDR3 totals 15 residues. Germline CDR1 and CDR2: GTSNPN and SVGIG (reference sequence). The ends were cut back, 0 bases at V and 5 bases at J, with 16 bases in the middle. The DNA for the CDR3 is TGTGCCTGGAGTGTAGGGGGGGCCCATAGAACTGAAGCTTTCTTT. This codes for CAWSVGGAHRTEAFF.